Listed below are T cell receptor beta chains from one sample, sequenced in a study of blood T cell repertoires in COVID-19. Some clones are missing from TCRdb's copy, which holds only in-frame ones; the method was immunoSEQ multiplex PCR. Counted here are over 150,000 clones, roughly 84% occurring once; the ten biggest clones make up roughly 19%. The sequenced sample consisted of peripheral blood. These receptors were obtained from a man between 50 and 59 years old with COVID-19, enrolled during active disease. Each CDR3 is given with its conserved first and last residue. D genes are given only for firm matches. Clone size is given for some rows only: seen once, a few or many times, or a class if the clone is expanded.

V gene: TRBV5-1; CDR3 length: 15; clone size: .; D gene: .; J gene: TRBJ1-1; CDR3 DNA: TGCGCCAGCAGCTTGTTTGGGGCTCCGAACACTGAAGCTTTCTTT; CDR3 protein: CASSLFGAPNTEAFF
V gene: TRBV2; CDR3 length: 17; clone size: .; D gene: TRBD2; J gene: TRBJ2-4; CDR3 DNA: TGTGCCAGCAGTGAGAGCGGGGGGGCCGGGGCCAAAAACATTCAGTACTTC; CDR3 protein: CASSESGGAGAKNIQYF
V gene: TRBV12-3/TRBV12-4; CDR3 length: 13; clone size: .; D gene: .; J gene: TRBJ2-7; CDR3 DNA: TGTGCCAGCAGTTTCGCTGAGGCAAACGAGCAGTACTTC; CDR3 protein: CASSFAEANEQYF
V gene: TRBV4-1; CDR3 length: 15; clone size: .; D gene: TRBD1; J gene: TRBJ2-1; CDR3 DNA: TGCGCCAGCAGCCAAGACAGGGGGCGCGTAAATGAGCAGTTCTTC; CDR3 protein: CASSQDRGRVNEQFF
V gene: TRBV6-5; CDR3 length: 15; clone size: .; D gene: TRBD1; J gene: TRBJ1-1; CDR3 DNA: TGTGCCAGCCAAGGCAGGGGGAGCATGAACACTGAAGCTTTCTTT; CDR3 protein: CASQGRGSMNTEAFF
V gene: TRBV4-2; CDR3 length: 14; clone size: .; D gene: TRBD1; J gene: TRBJ1-5; CDR3 DNA: TGTGCCAGCAGCCAGAACAGGGGTGGCCAGCCCCAGCATTTT; CDR3 protein: CASSQNRGGQPQHF
V gene: TRBV5-1; CDR3 length: 17; clone size: once; D gene: .; J gene: TRBJ2-2; CDR3 DNA: TGCGCCAGCAGCTTGGAAGTGACGACGACTAACACCGGGGAGCTGTTTTTT; CDR3 protein: CASSLEVTTTNTGELFF
V gene: TRBV7-8; CDR3 length: 14; clone size: once; D gene: .; J gene: TRBJ2-7; CDR3 DNA: TGTGCCAGCCGCCTGGGGCGGGGCGCTATCGAGCAGTACTTC; CDR3 protein: CASRLGRGAIEQYF
V gene: TRBV18; CDR3 length: 16; clone size: .; D gene: TRBD1; J gene: TRBJ1-1; CDR3 DNA: TGTGCCAGCTCAGTGGTGGGGACAGGGCTGAACACTGAAGCTTTCTTT; CDR3 protein: CASSVVGTGLNTEAFF
V gene: TRBV7-8; CDR3 length: 15; clone size: .; D gene: TRBD2; J gene: TRBJ2-7; CDR3 DNA: TGTGCCAGCAGCTTAGGGTATAGCGGGGGGCTCGAGCAGTACTTC; CDR3 protein: CASSLGYSGGLEQYF
V gene: TRBV2; CDR3 length: 14; clone size: .; D gene: .; J gene: TRBJ1-6; CDR3 DNA: TGTGCCAGCAGTGAAAGACTTTATAATTCACCCCTCCACTTT; CDR3 protein: CASSERLYNSPLHF
V gene: TRBV27; CDR3 length: 16; clone size: .; D gene: .; J gene: TRBJ1-2; CDR3 DNA: TGTGCCAGCAGTCAGAATCCCGTAGCGAAGGTAGGGGGCTACACCTTC; CDR3 protein: CASSQNPVAKVGGYTF
V gene: TRBV13; CDR3 length: 16; clone size: .; D gene: TRBD1; J gene: TRBJ1-2; CDR3 DNA: TGTGCCAGCAGCCACGGGACAGGGGGCGGAGGCTATGGCTACACCTTC; CDR3 protein: CASSHGTGGGGYGYTF
V gene: TRBV5-1; CDR3 length: 14; clone size: .; D gene: TRBD1; J gene: TRBJ2-7; CDR3 DNA: TGCGCCAGCAGCTTGGAGGACAGGGATGATGGGTCCTCCTTC; CDR3 protein: CASSLEDRDDGSSF
V gene: TRBV12-5; CDR3 length: 16; clone size: .; D gene: .; J gene: TRBJ2-2; CDR3 DNA: TGTGCTAGTGGTTTGGGGGACTCACTAAACACCGGGGAGCTGTTTTTT; CDR3 protein: CASGLGDSLNTGELFF
V gene: TRBV28; CDR3 length: 14; clone size: .; D gene: .; J gene: TRBJ1-2; CDR3 DNA: TGTGCCAGCAGTACTCTGACAGTAAACTATGGCTACACCTTC; CDR3 protein: CASSTLTVNYGYTF
V gene: TRBV7-3; CDR3 length: 13; clone size: .; D gene: TRBD1; J gene: TRBJ1-1; CDR3 DNA: TGTGCCAGCAGCATCGACAGGGGTGGTGAAGCTTTCTTT; CDR3 protein: CASSIDRGGEAFF
V gene: TRBV15; CDR3 length: 15; clone size: .; D gene: .; J gene: TRBJ2-3; CDR3 DNA: TGTGCCACCAGCAGAGCGGACAGCCCATCAGATACGCAGTATTTT; CDR3 protein: CATSRADSPSDTQYF
V gene: TRBV5-1; CDR3 length: 16; clone size: .; D gene: TRBD1; J gene: TRBJ1-1; CDR3 DNA: TGCGCCAGCAGCCTCACTCCGGGACAGGGTGGTACTGAAGCTTTCTTT; CDR3 protein: CASSLTPGQGGTEAFF
V gene: TRBV28; CDR3 length: 15; clone size: .; D gene: TRBD2; J gene: TRBJ2-3; CDR3 DNA: TGTGCCAGCAGTTTAGCGGGAGGGGGCACAGATACGCAGTATTTT; CDR3 protein: CASSLAGGGTDTQYF
V gene: TRBV13; CDR3 length: 13; clone size: .; D gene: .; J gene: TRBJ1-1; CDR3 DNA: TGTGCCAGCAGGAACTACAGGGTTACTGAAGCTTTCTTT; CDR3 protein: CASRNYRVTEAFF
V gene: TRBV25-1; CDR3 length: 14; clone size: .; D gene: TRBD1; J gene: TRBJ1-1; CDR3 DNA: TGTGCCAGCAGAGACAGGGGCGGGAACACTGAAGCTTTCTTT; CDR3 protein: CASRDRGGNTEAFF
V gene: TRBV7-2; CDR3 length: 16; clone size: .; D gene: TRBD1; J gene: TRBJ1-3; CDR3 DNA: TGTGCCAGCAGCTTGACGCAGGGGGCTAATGGAAACACCATATATTTT; CDR3 protein: CASSLTQGANGNTIYF
V gene: TRBV7-9; CDR3 length: 14; clone size: .; D gene: .; J gene: TRBJ1-1; CDR3 DNA: TGTGCCAGCAGCGTTCTAGGGGCGAACACTGAAGCTTTCTTT; CDR3 protein: CASSVLGANTEAFF
V gene: TRBV2; CDR3 length: 18; clone size: .; D gene: .; J gene: TRBJ1-1; CDR3 DNA: TGTGCCAGCCGGGGGGGGAGGCTGATTAGCAGGGAGAACACTGAAGCTTTCTTT; CDR3 protein: CASRGGRLISRENTEAFF
V gene: TRBV28; CDR3 length: 17; clone size: once; D gene: TRBD2; J gene: TRBJ2-3; CDR3 DNA: TGTGCCAGCAGTTTAACCGGACTAGCAAAAGCCACAGATACGCAGTATTTT; CDR3 protein: CASSLTGLAKATDTQYF
V gene: TRBV5-1; CDR3 length: 14; clone size: .; D gene: .; J gene: TRBJ1-2; CDR3 DNA: TGCGCCAGCAGCCAGGCTGGCCAGGCAAGCGGCTACACCTTC; CDR3 protein: CASSQAGQASGYTF
V gene: TRBV2; CDR3 length: 15; clone size: .; D gene: TRBD2; J gene: TRBJ2-3; CDR3 DNA: TGTGCCAGCAGCCAATGGGGCGGGGGAACAGATACGCAGTATTTT; CDR3 protein: CASSQWGGGTDTQYF
V gene: TRBV19; CDR3 length: 13; clone size: .; D gene: .; J gene: TRBJ1-3; CDR3 DNA: TGTGCCAGTAGTACATCAGCTGGAAACACCATATATTTT; CDR3 protein: CASSTSAGNTIYF
V gene: TRBV6-5; CDR3 length: 14; clone size: .; D gene: .; J gene: TRBJ1-2; CDR3 DNA: TGTGCCAGCAGTTACTCGCAGGGGCGCGGTGGCTACACCTTC; CDR3 protein: CASSYSQGRGGYTF
V gene: TRBV19; CDR3 length: 14; clone size: .; D gene: .; J gene: TRBJ1-4; CDR3 DNA: TGTGCCAGTGGGGAGACGGACACTAATGAAAAACTGTTTTTT; CDR3 protein: CASGETDTNEKLFF
V gene: TRBV27; CDR3 length: 14; clone size: once; D gene: TRBD2; J gene: TRBJ2-5; CDR3 DNA: TGTGCCCCCGGCGGTAGCGGGTTCCAAGAGACCCAGTACTTC; CDR3 protein: CAPGGSGFQETQYF
V gene: TRBV7-2; CDR3 length: 11; clone size: .; D gene: .; J gene: TRBJ2-1; CDR3 DNA: TGTGCCAGCAGCTTAGGGGAGACGCAGTTCTTC; CDR3 protein: CASSLGETQFF
V gene: TRBV7-8; CDR3 length: 14; clone size: .; D gene: TRBD1; J gene: TRBJ1-4; CDR3 DNA: TGTGCCAGCAGCTTAACAGGGGGTAATGAAAAACTGTTTTTT; CDR3 protein: CASSLTGGNEKLFF
V gene: TRBV7-3; CDR3 length: 19; clone size: .; D gene: TRBD2; J gene: TRBJ2-2; CDR3 DNA: TGTGCCAGCAGCTTAATCGCGGTGGGGCGGGAGCTGAACACCGGGGAGCTGTTTTTT; CDR3 protein: CASSLIAVGRELNTGELFF
V gene: TRBV6-5; CDR3 length: 15; clone size: .; D gene: .; J gene: TRBJ1-1; CDR3 DNA: TGTGCCAGCAGTCACCGGGATAATCAGAACACTGAAGCTTTCTTT; CDR3 protein: CASSHRDNQNTEAFF
V gene: TRBV10-3; CDR3 length: 15; clone size: .; D gene: .; J gene: TRBJ2-7; CDR3 DNA: TGTGCCATCATGGCATCCGGGACTTCTCTCTACGAGCAGTACTTC; CDR3 protein: CAIMASGTSLYEQYF
V gene: TRBV6-5; CDR3 length: 15; clone size: once; D gene: .; J gene: TRBJ1-6; CDR3 DNA: TGTGCCAGCAGTTTCGCAGGGGCGTATAATTCACCCCTCCACTTT; CDR3 protein: CASSFAGAYNSPLHF
V gene: TRBV24-1; CDR3 length: 19; clone size: few; D gene: TRBD1; J gene: TRBJ2-7; CDR3 DNA: TGTGCCACCCCGGGTACCGGACAGGGTTTGAGGGGGTGCTTCTACGAGCAGTACTTC; CDR3 protein: CATPGTGQGLRGCFYEQYF
V gene: TRBV5-1; CDR3 length: 13; clone size: .; D gene: .; J gene: TRBJ2-3; CDR3 DNA: TGCGCCAGCAGCAGGGGCGAGGCAGATACGCAGTATTTT; CDR3 protein: CASSRGEADTQYF
V gene: TRBV18; CDR3 length: 14; clone size: .; D gene: TRBD1; J gene: TRBJ1-1; CDR3 DNA: TGTGCCAGCTCACAGGGGGCGCGGGACACTGAAGCTTTCTTT; CDR3 protein: CASSQGARDTEAFF
V gene: TRBV18; CDR3 length: 16; clone size: once; D gene: .; J gene: TRBJ1-1; CDR3 DNA: TGTGCCAGCTCCCCCATGGGCCCGGGACTAAACACTGAAGCTTTCTTT; CDR3 protein: CASSPMGPGLNTEAFF
V gene: TRBV28; CDR3 length: 12; clone size: once; D gene: .; J gene: TRBJ1-5; CDR3 DNA: TGTGCCAGCGGAGTGGGGCATCAGCCCCAGCATTTT; CDR3 protein: CASGVGHQPQHF
V gene: TRBV9; CDR3 length: 16; clone size: .; D gene: TRBD1; J gene: TRBJ2-2; CDR3 DNA: TGTGCCAGCAGCCTACAAGGGACAGCTGAAACCGGGGAGCTGTTTTTT; CDR3 protein: CASSLQGTAETGELFF
V gene: TRBV7-8; CDR3 length: 18; clone size: .; D gene: TRBD2; J gene: TRBJ2-3; CDR3 DNA: TGTGCCAGCAGCCGAGATCTAGCGGGGGGAACCTGGGGCGATACGCAGTATTTT; CDR3 protein: CASSRDLAGGTWGDTQYF
V gene: TRBV27; CDR3 length: 16; clone size: .; D gene: TRBD2; J gene: TRBJ2-1; CDR3 DNA: TGTGCCAGCAGTCCCATAGCGGGGGGGCCCTACAATGAGCAGTTCTTC; CDR3 protein: CASSPIAGGPYNEQFF
V gene: TRBV7-2; CDR3 length: 14; clone size: .; D gene: .; J gene: TRBJ2-1; CDR3 DNA: TGTGCCAGTACAACCCGCGGGCTATTTGGTGAGCAGTTCTTC; CDR3 protein: CASTTRGLFGEQFF
V gene: TRBV11-2; CDR3 length: 16; clone size: once; D gene: TRBD1; J gene: TRBJ1-1; CDR3 DNA: TGTGCCAGCCGCCCCGGGACAGGGGTAGGGAACACTGAAGCTTTCTTT; CDR3 protein: CASRPGTGVGNTEAFF
V gene: TRBV27; CDR3 length: 18; clone size: .; D gene: TRBD2; J gene: TRBJ2-1; CDR3 DNA: TGTGCCAGCAGTCCTAGGGGAGGAGGACTAGCGGGAGTCAATGAGCAGTTCTTC; CDR3 protein: CASSPRGGGLAGVNEQFF
V gene: TRBV18; CDR3 length: 13; clone size: .; D gene: TRBD1; J gene: TRBJ1-3; CDR3 DNA: TGTGCCAGCTCACCGGGACAGGGGAACACCATATATTTT; CDR3 protein: CASSPGQGNTIYF